One sample yielded the 16 T cell receptor beta chains listed below, sequenced in a study of T cells expressing NK-cell markers. TCRdb processed the 5' RACE reads again and assigns one entry to each CDR3 protein, with no DNA. The record lists about 15,000 distinct CDR3 sequences, of which the ten most abundant hold 50% to 60%. The sample was blood T cells: a sorted CD56 or NKG2C T cell subset, CD4+ or CD8+ T cells, or bulk PBMC T cells (not recorded which). The receptor source for this set is a man aged 18-70 years in good health.

J is TRBJ1-2 and V is TRBV28. Germline CDR1 is MDHEN and CDR2 is SYDVKM. This CDR3 has 12 residues. The chain's CDR3 is CASELTNYGYTF.

V is TRBV6-5 and J is TRBJ2-5; TCRdb's assignment of TRBD1 cannot be checked, as there is no DNA. CDR3 size: 14 residues. The germline CDR1 and CDR2 sequences are MNHEY and SVGAGI. CDR3 protein: CASSYSNRGETQYF.

The J gene is TRBJ1-1, the V gene TRBV7-2; the D gene TCRdb calls, TRBD1, cannot be checked with no DNA. The germline gives CDR1 SGHTA, CDR2 FQGNSA. The CDR3 runs to 14 residues. CDR3 amino acids: CASSFKRGNTEAFF.

V usage is TRBV20-1 and J usage is TRBJ2-5; TCRdb's D call, TRBD1, is unchecked because there is no DNA. The germline V gene has CDR1 DFQATT and CDR2 SNEGSKA (reference sequence). The CDR3 has 11 amino acids. The CDR3 loop reads CSAPTGGTQYF.

The chain uses TRBV6-2 or TRBV6-3 and TRBJ1-2; lacking DNA, the TRBD1 call made by TCRdb goes unchecked. This CDR3 is built from 17 residues. Germline values: CDR1 MNHEY, CDR2 SVGEGT. The CDR3 loop reads CASSLYRLGQGNYGYTF.

V usage is TRBV11-2 and J usage is TRBJ2-2; the TCRdb call, TRBD1, lacks DNA for checking. The germline V gene has CDR1 SGHAT and CDR2 FQNNGV. This CDR3 contains 13 residues. CDR3: CASSSNRGGELFF.

The CDR3: CASSLSEKYGYTF. V and J are TRBV5-4 and TRBJ1-2. In germline, CDR1 is SGHNT, CDR2 YYREEE (reference sequence). This CDR3 is built from 13 residues.

J is TRBJ2-3 and V is TRBV7-2; with no DNA, the TCRdb D assignment of TRBD1 cannot be verified. The germline gives CDR1 SGHTA, CDR2 FQGNSA. This CDR3 is built from 14 residues. CDR3 amino acids: CASSSTPWADTQYF.

The chain's CDR3 is CASSFRVAGSLRPQETQYF. V gene TRBV11-2 combines with J gene TRBJ2-5; TCRdb proposes TRBD2, but this gene call is untestable without DNA. The CDR3 is 19 residues long. Germline V CDR1 and CDR2: SGHAT, FQNNGV.

The chain carries TRBV5-6 and TRBJ2-3; TCRdb's D call, TRBD1, is unchecked because there is no DNA. The length of the CDR3 is 15 residues. Germline V gene data show CDR1 as SGHDT and CDR2 as YYEEEE. CDR3 sequence reads: CASSFGTGNIRTQYF.

The rearrangement links TRBV6-2 or TRBV6-3 to TRBJ2-7; TCRdb calls TRBD2, which cannot be checked without DNA. Germline CDR1 and CDR2: MNHEY and SVGEGT. The CDR3 totals 16 residues. The CDR3 reads CASRFPGLADSYEQYF.

The J gene is TRBJ2-7, the V gene TRBV20-1; the TCRdb call, TRBD1, lacks DNA for checking. There are 14 residues in the CDR3. Per germline, CDR1 DFQATT and CDR2 SNEGSKA (reference sequence). The CDR3 spells CSARGDHSSYEQYF.

The rearrangement uses TRBV29-1 and TRBJ2-3; TCRdb's assignment of TRBD2 cannot be checked, as there is no DNA. Germline CDR1 and CDR2: SQVTM and ANQGSEA. The CDR3 totals 14 residues. The CDR3 spells CSAGTRLSTDTQYF.

This chain connects TRBV12-3 or TRBV12-4 to TRBJ1-1. The CDR3 length is 14 residues. The CDR3 region is CASSLRQGNTEAFF.

The chain links TRBV3-1 to TRBJ2-5; TCRdb selects TRBD1, and the lack of DNA leaves this call unchecked. Germline assignment: CDR1 LGHDT and CDR2 YNNKEL (reference sequence). The CDR3 runs to 13 residues. This CDR3 reads CASDSRGRETQYF.

The V and J genes are TRBV30 and TRBJ1-5. The length of the CDR3 is 12 residues. Germline values: CDR1 GTSNPN, CDR2 SVGIG (reference sequence). The CDR3: CAWSALNQPQHF. Together with reference TRBV30 and TRBJ1-5, the CDR3 gives the full variable domain: SQTIHQWPATLVQPVGSPLSLECTVEGTSNPNLYWYRQAAGRGLQLLFYSVGIGQISSEVPQNLSASRPQDRQFILSSKKLLLSDSGFYLCAWSALNQPQHFGDGTRLSIL.